The clone carrying this TCR beta chain was recorded many times. TCRdb independently ran MiXCR on the 5' RACE reads; one entry per CDR3 protein. The sample carries roughly 45,000 distinct CDR3 sequences, around 28% recorded once. The V gene's germline CDR1 is DFQATT and CDR2 SNEGSKA (reference sequence). Trimming removed 1 base from V and 4 bases from J, with 13 bases in between. CDR3 length equals 14 residues. This TCR was sampled from a female donor with breast cancer. J is TRBJ1-2 and V is TRBV20-1; D is possibly TRBD1 (6 bases). Sequenced: tumor-infiltrating memory CD4+ T cells sorted from the breast tumor. Subset noted: memory CD4+ T cells, CD4+CD45RO+CD25-. In nucleotides, the CDR3 is TGCAGTGCTAGAGCTGGGGGCGCGAGCTATGGCTACACCTTC. This gives the protein CSARAGGASYGYTF.